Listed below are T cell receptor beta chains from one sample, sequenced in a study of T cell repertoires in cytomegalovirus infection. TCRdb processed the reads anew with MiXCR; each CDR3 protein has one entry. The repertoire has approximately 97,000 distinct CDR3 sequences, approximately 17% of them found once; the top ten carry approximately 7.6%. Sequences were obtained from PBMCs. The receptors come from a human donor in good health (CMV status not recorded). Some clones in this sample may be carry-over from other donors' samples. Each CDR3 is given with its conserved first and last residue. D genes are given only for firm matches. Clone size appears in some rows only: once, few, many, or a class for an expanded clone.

CDR3 protein: CSARDKSGTARGTEAFF; CDR3 DNA: TGCAGTGCTAGAGATAAGTCAGGTACCGCTCGAGGGACTGAAGCTTTCTTT; J gene: TRBJ1-1; clone size: few; V gene: TRBV20-1; D gene: -
CDR3 protein: CASSTQRNEKLFF; CDR3 DNA: TGTGCCAGCAGTACCCAGAGAAATGAAAAACTGTTTTTT; J gene: TRBJ1-4; clone size: few; V gene: TRBV6-5; D gene: -
CDR3 protein: CASSFPRGLSFNHEQFF; CDR3 DNA: TGTGCCAGCAGCTTCCCCCGAGGGCTCTCGTTCAATCATGAGCAGTTCTTC; J gene: TRBJ2-1; clone size: many; V gene: TRBV7-6; D gene: -
CDR3 protein: CTSSLVAVFKQREQYF; CDR3 DNA: TGTACCAGCAGTCTAGTCGCGGTTTTTAAGCAACGCGAGCAGTACTTC; J gene: TRBJ2-7; clone size: -; V gene: TRBV28; D gene: -
CDR3 protein: CASLPIVRGGSTDTQYF; CDR3 DNA: TGTGCCAGCCTCCCAATAGTCCGGGGGGGGAGCACAGATACGCAGTATTTT; J gene: TRBJ2-3; clone size: -; V gene: TRBV2; D gene: TRBD2
CDR3 protein: CASSPTGDYSPLHF; CDR3 DNA: TGTGCCAGCAGCCCGACAGGGGACTATTCACCCCTCCACTTT; J gene: TRBJ1-6; clone size: many; V gene: TRBV7-2; D gene: TRBD1
CDR3 protein: CASSQDRSSDTQYF; CDR3 DNA: TGTGCCAGCAGCCAAGATCGCTCGTCAGATACGCAGTATTTT; J gene: TRBJ2-3; clone size: few; V gene: TRBV14; D gene: -
CDR3 protein: CASSQDLAFRYQTNTGELFF; CDR3 DNA: TGTGCCAGCAGCCAAGACTTAGCTTTTAGGTACCAGACGAACACCGGGGAGCTGTTTTTT; J gene: TRBJ2-2; clone size: few; V gene: TRBV4-1; D gene: -
CDR3 protein: CASSRGRAGTEAFF; CDR3 DNA: TGTGCCAGCAGTCGCGGACGGGCGGGCACTGAAGCTTTCTTT; J gene: TRBJ1-1; clone size: many; V gene: TRBV6-5; D gene: -
CDR3 protein: CASSAGGPGETQYF; CDR3 DNA: TGTGCCAGCAGCGCGGGGGGGCCAGGAGAGACCCAGTACTTC; J gene: TRBJ2-5; clone size: many; V gene: TRBV7-3; D gene: TRBD2
CDR3 protein: CASSYPGSEAKEKLFF; CDR3 DNA: TGTGCCAGCAGCTACCCCGGTTCCGAGGCTAAGGAAAAACTGTTTTTT; J gene: TRBJ1-4; clone size: -; V gene: TRBV28; D gene: -
CDR3 protein: CSVEDPSGGTDTQYF; CDR3 DNA: TGCAGCGTTGAAGATCCTAGCGGGGGCACAGATACGCAGTATTTT; J gene: TRBJ2-3; clone size: -; V gene: TRBV29-1; D gene: TRBD2
CDR3 protein: CASSLQGEGSGELFF; CDR3 DNA: TGCGCCAGCAGCTTGCAAGGGGAAGGTTCCGGGGAGCTGTTTTTT; J gene: TRBJ2-2; clone size: -; V gene: TRBV5-1; D gene: -
CDR3 protein: CASSPPRRTGNHDTF; CDR3 DNA: TGTGCCAGCAGCCCCCCGAGAAGGACAGGGAATCACGACACCTTC; J gene: TRBJ1-2; clone size: many; V gene: TRBV7-3; D gene: TRBD1
CDR3 protein: CSAIHGGSGANVLTF; CDR3 DNA: TGCAGTGCTATTCACGGGGGCTCTGGGGCCAACGTCCTGACTTTC; J gene: TRBJ2-6; clone size: -; V gene: TRBV20-1; D gene: -
CDR3 protein: CASSSGQGDNQPQHF; CDR3 DNA: TGTGCCAGCAGTTCAGGACAGGGAGACAATCAGCCCCAGCATTTT; J gene: TRBJ1-5; clone size: -; V gene: TRBV12-3/TRBV12-4; D gene: TRBD1
CDR3 protein: CSVVSPVGTDTQYF; CDR3 DNA: TGCAGCGTTGTCTCTCCCGTGGGCACAGATACGCAGTATTTT; J gene: TRBJ2-3; clone size: -; V gene: TRBV29-1; D gene: -
CDR3 protein: CASSRTSGGYPQETQYF; CDR3 DNA: TGTGCCAGCAGTCGGACTAGCGGGGGGTATCCTCAAGAGACCCAGTACTTC; J gene: TRBJ2-5; clone size: many; V gene: TRBV12-3/TRBV12-4; D gene: TRBD2
CDR3 protein: CASSLWSQGDSPLHF; CDR3 DNA: TGTGCCAGCAGCTTATGGTCACAGGGAGACTCACCCCTCCACTTT; J gene: TRBJ1-6; clone size: few; V gene: TRBV7-2; D gene: -
CDR3 protein: CASSYSTAKETQYF; CDR3 DNA: TGTGCCAGCAGTTACTCGACGGCTAAAGAGACCCAGTACTTC; J gene: TRBJ2-5; clone size: few; V gene: TRBV6-5; D gene: -
CDR3 protein: CASSGLGGEESPLHF; CDR3 DNA: TGTGCCAGCAGCGGCCTGGGGGGGGAGGAATCACCCCTCCACTTT; J gene: TRBJ1-6; clone size: few; V gene: TRBV9; D gene: -
CDR3 protein: CASSPEDVRGKQYF; CDR3 DNA: TGTGCCAGCAGCCCTGAGGACGTCCGGGGGAAGCAGTACTTC; J gene: TRBJ2-7; clone size: many; V gene: TRBV12-3/TRBV12-4; D gene: -
CDR3 protein: CASSFGWDPNTGELFF; CDR3 DNA: TGTGCCAGCAGCTTTGGGTGGGATCCCAACACCGGGGAGCTGTTTTTT; J gene: TRBJ2-2; clone size: many; V gene: TRBV7-2; D gene: -
CDR3 protein: CASSYSAMGAEAFF; CDR3 DNA: TGTGCCAGCAGTTACTCGGCCATGGGGGCTGAAGCTTTCTTT; J gene: TRBJ1-1; clone size: -; V gene: TRBV6-5; D gene: -
CDR3 protein: CASSPLSWRGLRTGELFF; CDR3 DNA: TGTGCCAGCAGCCCTTTGTCGTGGCGGGGGCTTCGGACCGGGGAGCTGTTTTTT; J gene: TRBJ2-2; clone size: few; V gene: TRBV7-9; D gene: -
CDR3 protein: CASSPESRDTGELFF; CDR3 DNA: TGTGCCAGCAGCCCCGAGAGTAGAGACACCGGGGAGCTGTTTTTT; J gene: TRBJ2-2; clone size: few; V gene: TRBV3-1; D gene: -
CDR3 protein: CSVSPNTRDTEAFF; CDR3 DNA: TGCAGCGTCTCTCCAAACACGCGCGACACTGAAGCTTTCTTT; J gene: TRBJ1-1; clone size: few; V gene: TRBV29-1; D gene: -
CDR3 protein: CSAPSEPRGPGETQYF; CDR3 DNA: TGCAGTGCCCCGAGTGAGCCGCGGGGGCCGGGAGAGACCCAGTACTTC; J gene: TRBJ2-5; clone size: few; V gene: TRBV20-1; D gene: -
CDR3 protein: CSASWQAFGTEAFF; CDR3 DNA: TGCAGTGCTAGTTGGCAGGCCTTCGGGACTGAAGCTTTCTTT; J gene: TRBJ1-1; clone size: few; V gene: TRBV20-1; D gene: -
CDR3 protein: CASSSDLRAYEQYF; CDR3 DNA: TGTGCCAGCAGCTCGGACCTCAGGGCCTACGAGCAGTACTTC; J gene: TRBJ2-7; clone size: many; V gene: TRBV11-2; D gene: -
CDR3 protein: CASSSLRRTNTGELFF; CDR3 DNA: TGTGCCAGCAGTTCCCTCCGGCGGACGAACACCGGGGAGCTGTTTTTT; J gene: TRBJ2-2; clone size: many; V gene: TRBV28; D gene: -
CDR3 protein: CASSEGQGMGSPLHF; CDR3 DNA: TGTGCCAGCAGCGAGGGACAGGGGATGGGTTCACCCCTCCACTTT; J gene: TRBJ1-6; clone size: -; V gene: TRBV7-2; D gene: TRBD1
CDR3 protein: CASSLGAATNEKLFF; CDR3 DNA: TGTGCCAGCAGCTTAGGTGCTGCAACTAATGAAAAACTGTTTTTT; J gene: TRBJ1-4; clone size: many; V gene: TRBV7-2; D gene: -
CDR3 protein: CASSSANNEQFF; CDR3 DNA: TGTGCCAGCAGCTCGGCGAACAATGAGCAGTTCTTC; J gene: TRBJ2-1; clone size: -; V gene: TRBV7-3; D gene: -
CDR3 protein: CASSLSSDTEAFF; CDR3 DNA: TGTGCCAGCAGCTTAAGTTCTGACACTGAAGCTTTCTTT; J gene: TRBJ1-1; clone size: few; V gene: TRBV7-9; D gene: -
CDR3 protein: CASSLVMSGGSGNTIYF; CDR3 DNA: TGTGCCAGCAGTTTAGTTATGTCGGGCGGCTCTGGAAACACCATATATTTT; J gene: TRBJ1-3; clone size: many; V gene: TRBV12-3/TRBV12-4; D gene: -
CDR3 protein: CAISDAPRQGSHEQYF; CDR3 DNA: TGTGCCATCAGTGACGCTCCGAGACAGGGGAGTCACGAGCAGTACTTC; J gene: TRBJ2-7; clone size: -; V gene: TRBV10-3; D gene: TRBD1
CDR3 protein: CSGGQGVEYGYTF; CDR3 DNA: TGCAGCGGCGGACAGGGAGTAGAGTATGGCTACACCTTC; J gene: TRBJ1-2; clone size: few; V gene: TRBV29-1; D gene: TRBD1
CDR3 protein: CASSPPGRTGQAGNTIYF; CDR3 DNA: TGTGCCAGCTCCCCCCCGGGAAGGACAGGGCAGGCTGGAAACACCATATATTTT; J gene: TRBJ1-3; clone size: few; V gene: TRBV18; D gene: TRBD1
CDR3 protein: CASAHGQGAQPQHF; CDR3 DNA: TGTGCTAGTGCCCACGGACAGGGGGCACAGCCCCAGCATTTT; J gene: TRBJ1-5; clone size: -; V gene: TRBV12-5; D gene: TRBD1
CDR3 protein: CASSEGSGASPLHF; CDR3 DNA: TGTGCCAGCAGCGAGGGGAGTGGGGCTTCACCCCTCCACTTT; J gene: TRBJ1-6; clone size: many; V gene: TRBV7-3; D gene: -
CDR3 protein: CASSRDTRANYGYTF; CDR3 DNA: TGTGCCAGCAGCCGGGACACCCGAGCTAACTATGGCTACACCTTC; J gene: TRBJ1-2; clone size: -; V gene: TRBV5-6; D gene: -
CDR3 protein: CASSQGGQGANSPLHF; CDR3 DNA: TGCGCCAGCAGCCAAGGAGGGCAGGGGGCTAATTCACCCCTCCACTTT; J gene: TRBJ1-6; clone size: -; V gene: TRBV4-1; D gene: TRBD1
CDR3 protein: CASSFPPRVSSRQPQHF; CDR3 DNA: TGTGCCAGCAGCTTCCCACCCCGAGTAAGCAGCAGGCAGCCCCAGCATTTT; J gene: TRBJ1-5; clone size: many; V gene: TRBV28; D gene: -
CDR3 protein: CASSLAHLTDTQYF; CDR3 DNA: TGTGCCAGCAGCTTAGCACACCTCACAGATACGCAGTATTTT; J gene: TRBJ2-3; clone size: many; V gene: TRBV7-8; D gene: -
CDR3 protein: CASSFSGGIETQYF; CDR3 DNA: TGCGCCAGCAGCTTTAGCGGGGGGATTGAGACCCAGTACTTC; J gene: TRBJ2-5; clone size: -; V gene: TRBV5-1; D gene: TRBD2
CDR3 protein: CASSQGPPSGGINNEQFF; CDR3 DNA: TGTGCCAGCAGCCAAGGACCCCCCAGCGGGGGAATCAACAATGAGCAGTTCTTC; J gene: TRBJ2-1; clone size: many; V gene: TRBV14; D gene: TRBD2
CDR3 protein: CASSQAGSYEQYF; CDR3 DNA: TGTGCCAGCAGCCAAGCTGGCAGCTACGAGCAGTACTTC; J gene: TRBJ2-7; clone size: few; V gene: TRBV3-1; D gene: -
CDR3 protein: CASSLRRGGGYTF; CDR3 DNA: TGTGCCAGCAGCTTAAGGAGGGGAGGTGGCTACACCTTC; J gene: TRBJ1-2; clone size: many; V gene: TRBV7-2; D gene: -
CDR3 protein: CASSLGAGGLTDTQYF; CDR3 DNA: TGTGCCAGCAGCTTGGGAGCGGGGGGACTCACAGATACGCAGTATTTT; J gene: TRBJ2-3; clone size: -; V gene: TRBV5-4; D gene: TRBD2
CDR3 protein: CASSPRHLNTEAFF; CDR3 DNA: TGTGCCAGCAGCCCTCGACACCTGAACACTGAAGCTTTCTTT; J gene: TRBJ1-1; clone size: many; V gene: TRBV7-2; D gene: -
CDR3 protein: CASSFGGSDREQYF; CDR3 DNA: TGTGCCAGCAGCTTCGGGGGTAGCGACAGGGAGCAGTACTTC; J gene: TRBJ2-7; clone size: many; V gene: TRBV7-9; D gene: -
CDR3 protein: CASSLDTQYF; CDR3 DNA: TGTGCCAGCAGTTTGGATACGCAGTATTTT; J gene: TRBJ2-3; clone size: many; V gene: TRBV12-3/TRBV12-4; D gene: -
CDR3 protein: CASSLGPAGGPVEQFF; CDR3 DNA: TGTGCCAGCAGCTTAGGTCCAGCGGGGGGGCCGGTTGAGCAGTTCTTC; J gene: TRBJ2-1; clone size: many; V gene: TRBV7-2; D gene: TRBD2
CDR3 protein: CASRPRGGETGELFF; CDR3 DNA: TGTGCCAGCAGACCCCGGGGGGGGGAGACCGGGGAGCTGTTTTTT; J gene: TRBJ2-2; clone size: -; V gene: TRBV6-2/TRBV6-3; D gene: TRBD2
CDR3 protein: CASSSTGRRTEAFF; CDR3 DNA: TGTGCCAGCAGTTCTACAGGGAGGAGGACTGAAGCTTTCTTT; J gene: TRBJ1-1; clone size: few; V gene: TRBV6-5; D gene: -
CDR3 protein: CSGNDRAYEQYF; CDR3 DNA: TGCAGTGGAAACGACAGGGCCTACGAGCAGTACTTC; J gene: TRBJ2-7; clone size: -; V gene: TRBV20-1; D gene: TRBD1